Listed below are T cell receptor beta chains from one sample, sequenced in a study of blood T cells in healthy people across ages. In TCRdb, the 5' RACE reads were re-called with MiXCR into one record per CDR3 protein. This table has 1.2 million to 1.5 million distinct CDR3 sequences, roughly 40% appearing once. Specimen: blood. These receptors were collected from a woman younger than 30 in good health. Both conserved end residues are part of each CDR3. Each record gives: J gene, V gene, CDR3 protein.

TRBJ2-5,TRBV20-1,CSASKETQYF
TRBJ1-2,TRBV4-1,CATWGQGPSNYGYTF
TRBJ1-4,TRBV27,CASSAPTNEKLFF
TRBJ2-5,TRBV7-2,CASSPGLAGTETQYF
TRBJ1-4,TRBV7-9,CASSADRTTNEKLFF
TRBJ2-1,TRBV2,CASSGTRYNEQFF
TRBJ2-3,TRBV20-1,CSAPFRGEGDTQYF
.,TRBV7-2,CASSYTGTSGSEQYF
TRBJ2-5,TRBV12-5,CASGRDRGEETQYF
TRBJ2-7,TRBV4-1,CASSPGQLSLVEQYF
TRBJ1-2,TRBV21-1,CASGQTAKTYGYTF
TRBJ1-3,TRBV12-3/TRBV12-4,CATRTDSGNTIYF
TRBJ1-6,TRBV4-1,CASSQAAASGSPLHF
TRBJ1-2,TRBV28,CASSPRQGKVAGYTF
TRBJ1-4,TRBV29-1,CSVGGGLANEKLFF
.,TRBV9,CASNDRGSGVSEQYF
TRBJ2-2,TRBV6-2/TRBV6-3,CASSLEGAGNTGELFF
.,TRBV28,CASSLNLMGTETYEQYF
TRBJ1-6,TRBV12-3/TRBV12-4,CASRDGGRNSPLHF
TRBJ2-1,TRBV27,CASSSSTSGYYNEQFF
TRBJ2-7,TRBV5-1,CASSLGQIAYEQYF
TRBJ2-5,TRBV20-1,CSARVHSGQETQYF
TRBJ2-1,TRBV24-1,CATSDSRDRHNEQFF
TRBJ2-7,TRBV20-1,CSARDPLGAHEQYF
TRBJ2-1,TRBV30,CACHRDSGQQFF
TRBJ2-3,TRBV20-1,CSASPRDLSSTDTQYF
TRBJ2-2,TRBV28,CASTAGALTGELFF
TRBJ1-2,TRBV7-9,CASSLDGGEQGGYTF
TRBJ2-3,TRBV6-1,CASKGHTQYF
TRBJ1-5,TRBV6-2/TRBV6-3,CASSRTGGLQPQHF
TRBJ1-4,TRBV3-1,CASSQFGEANEKLFF
TRBJ2-3,TRBV24-1,CATALGGLSTDTQYF
TRBJ2-1,TRBV12-3/TRBV12-4,CASSPRDYGEQFF
TRBJ1-2,TRBV30,CAWSAGREFSYGYTF
TRBJ2-3,TRBV5-1,CASSLDPKVATDTQYF
TRBJ1-2,TRBV6-5,CASHRDRGRGYTF
TRBJ1-1,TRBV20-1,CSASQGDQAFF